The table lists the clone carrying this T cell receptor beta chain with a few counts. The antigen is undetermined. Compared with germline, one end of the junction differs, possibly owing to a read error. TCRdb re-derived calls from the 5' RACE reads in MiXCR, one entry per CDR3 protein. The sample has hundreds of thousands of distinct CDR3 sequences, 21% seen once. Healthy Caucasians were all of the donors. The data belong to a study of identical twins. Findings and caveats of the study: Fewer insertions characterized abundant cord blood beta clonotypes, whereas memory repertoires showed none.

Germline CDR1 and CDR2: LGHDT and YNNKEL (reference sequence). This CDR3 has 12 amino acids. These same data were also listed under a study on T cells expressing NK-cell markers. That investigation notes: Dominant NKG2C+ clonotypes made up roughly 1.0-8% of CD8+ T cells in six donors. HCMV specificity of the expanded NKG2C+ T cell clones was not established.

Sequences were obtained from PBMCs. V gene TRBV3-1 combines with J gene TRBJ2-1; no reliable D call. The sequence derives from a woman aged 18-29 years in good health. CDR3 region: CASSQDGPPETF. The CDR3, as DNA: TGTGCCAGCAGCCAAGATGGCCCCCCCGAGACCTTC.